The present entry profiles one TCR beta chain with its context. Its antigen is not known. Assay used: immunoSEQ multiplex PCR; TCRdb lists only in-frame clones, some missing. The sample lists about 1.5 million clones; about 96% were seen once. The data belong to a study of shared clonotypes between healthy human individuals. Study observations and caveats: Incomplete sequencing of sorted subsets was indicated by rarefaction despite large depth.

The V end was cut by 3 bases, the J end by 5 bases, with 14 bases between. This CDR3 spans 15 amino acids. From germline, CDR1 is LNHDA and CDR2 SQIVND (reference sequence). This chain connects TRBV19 to TRBJ1-5; D is ambiguous. This sequence was found in a man younger than 40 in good health. The sequenced sample consisted of naive CD4+ T cells sorted from blood. Specified subset: CD45RA+ positively selected. CDR3 amino acids: CASSIGRVADQPQHF. The DNA for the CDR3 is TGTGCCAGTAGTATTGGTAGGGTAGCGGATCAGCCCCAGCATTTT.